This passage covers 4 T cell receptor beta chains from one sample sequenced in a study of regulatory T cells in long-lasting Graves disease. Documented time point: newly diagnosed GD, antithyroid drugs for less than 3 months. PBMCs were the source of the RNA used for TCR sequencing. Construction of the TCR beta libraries employed iRepertoire HTBI primers in conjunction with Arm-PCR of CDR3 regions. TCRdb redid the calling of the multiplex PCR reads with MiXCR, one entry per CDR3 protein. The profile shows hundreds of thousands of distinct CDR3 sequences, around 12% of them singletons. A further study also used this sample, focusing on T cells in Graves' hyperthyroidism and ophthalmopathy.

The material was peripheral blood mononuclear cells (PBMCs), obtained at new diagnosis, from a patient treated with antithyroid drugs. Receptors were obtained from a woman in her twenties or thirties with Graves disease.

This clonotype was seen many times. The chain combines TRBV28 with TRBJ2-7, with D perhaps TRBD1 (5 bases). There are 15 residues in the CDR3. CDR1 MDHEN and CDR2 SYDVKM come from the germline V gene. Trimming shortened V by 4 bases and J by 2 bases, and 15 bases separated the two germline ends. The CDR3 is CASSSRTGPPYEQYF. Here the CDR3 DNA reads TGTGCCAGCAGTTCACGTACAGGCCCTCCCTACGAGCAGTACTTC.

The sample holds many counts of this clonotype. The V and J genes are TRBV7-2 and TRBJ2-2, with 10 bases lining up with TRBD2. CDR1 and CDR2 from the germline V gene are SGHTA and FQGNSA. This CDR3 contains 17 residues. Trimming took 5 bases from V and 4 from J; bases not matched to a gene: 10. CDR3 sequence: CASSPRSGRAITGELFF. Here the CDR3 DNA reads TGTGCCAGCAGCCCAAGAAGCGGGAGGGCCATCACCGGGGAGCTGTTTTTT.

This clonotype has ten or more counts. The rearrangement uses TRBV6-1 and TRBJ2-1, with a weak D call TRBD1 (5 bases). The CDR3 runs 14 residues. V was cut by 6 bases and J by 6 bases, with 15 bases left in between. Germline CDR1 and CDR2: MNHNS and SASEGT. The CDR3 nucleotides read TGTGCCAGCAGGGTGTATGACAGTGGCAATGAGCAGTTCTTC. This gives the protein CASRVYDSGNEQFF.

This clonotype was seen ten or more times. J is TRBJ2-7 and V is TRBV24-1; TRBD1 matches 10 bases. Trimming removed 3 bases from V and 3 bases from J; junction bases left unmatched: 4. This CDR3 has 15 amino acids. Germline CDR1 reads KGHDR; CDR2 reads SFDVKD. The CDR3: CATSDPRTGGYEQYF. The CDR3 nucleotides are TGTGCCACCAGTGATCCACGGACAGGGGGCTACGAGCAGTACTTC.